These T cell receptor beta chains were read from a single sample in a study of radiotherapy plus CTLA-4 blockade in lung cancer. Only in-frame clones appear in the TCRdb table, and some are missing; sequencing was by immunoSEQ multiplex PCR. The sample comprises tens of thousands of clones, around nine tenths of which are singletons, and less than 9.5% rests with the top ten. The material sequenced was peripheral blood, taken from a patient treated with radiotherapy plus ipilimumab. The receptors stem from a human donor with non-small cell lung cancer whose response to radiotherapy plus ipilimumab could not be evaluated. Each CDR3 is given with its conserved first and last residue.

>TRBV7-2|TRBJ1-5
CASSPIGRQPQHF
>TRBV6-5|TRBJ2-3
CASRRQGSDTQYF
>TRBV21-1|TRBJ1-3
CASKVRRSSGNTIYF
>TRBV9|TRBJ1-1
CASSVAPQGGNTEAFF
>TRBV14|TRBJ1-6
CASSLGTGDWALHF
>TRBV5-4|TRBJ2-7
CASSPEPTGVREQYF
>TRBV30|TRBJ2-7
CAWSWLAGPYEQYF
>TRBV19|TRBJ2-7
CASSQGLARYEQYF
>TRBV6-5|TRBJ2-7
CASSYLRPGSYEQYF
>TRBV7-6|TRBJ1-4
CASSLAPQIEKLFF
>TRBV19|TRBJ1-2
CASSPTGVGGYGYTF
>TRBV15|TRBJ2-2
CATSMGAPGELFF
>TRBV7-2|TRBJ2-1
CASSSGSYNEQFF
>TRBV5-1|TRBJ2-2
CASSVNSGVNTGELFF
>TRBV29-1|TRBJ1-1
CSVMDRATEAFF
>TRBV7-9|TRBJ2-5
CASSFGPGVQETQYF
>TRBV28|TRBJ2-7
CASSIRTSPYEQYF
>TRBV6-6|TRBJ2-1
CASSVPSGRQYNEQFF
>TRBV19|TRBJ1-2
CASSIAGQGFYGYTF
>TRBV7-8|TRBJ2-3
CASSLQAGTDTQYF
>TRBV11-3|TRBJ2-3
CASSSSGNTQYF
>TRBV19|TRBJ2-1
CASSIQILNNEQFF
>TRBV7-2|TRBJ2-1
CASSPGLVNNEQFF
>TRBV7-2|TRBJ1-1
CASSLAGGNTEAFF
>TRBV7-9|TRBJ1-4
CASSLGHVNEKLFF
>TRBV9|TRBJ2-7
CASSPMGAADSYEQYF
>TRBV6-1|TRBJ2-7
CASSEMASGPYEQYF
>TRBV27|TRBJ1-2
CASSSKKRPACSYMGLFYF
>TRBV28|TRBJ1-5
CASIPGDRAMGGNQPQHF
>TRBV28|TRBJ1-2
CASKLRGANYGYTF
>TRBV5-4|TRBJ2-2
CASSLHGVSRTGELFF
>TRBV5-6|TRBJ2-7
CASSLGQGTHEQYF
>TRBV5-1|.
CASSLGGQGTYEQYF
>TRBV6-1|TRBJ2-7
CASSARDSEQYF
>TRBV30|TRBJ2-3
CAWSGSGSNTDTQYF
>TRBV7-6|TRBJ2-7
CASSLASGTAPGEQYF
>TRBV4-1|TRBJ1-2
CASSQDVFGLSAGRYGYTF
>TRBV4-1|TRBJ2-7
CASSQDLGRGTIGYEQYF
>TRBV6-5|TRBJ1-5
CASSDTLDQPQHF
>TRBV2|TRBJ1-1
CASRDRTGGNTEAFF
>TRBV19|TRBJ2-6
CASSIEWGRVVENAGANVLTF
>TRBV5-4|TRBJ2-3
CASSLSAQGSADTQYF
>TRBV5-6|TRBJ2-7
CASSGTYEQYF
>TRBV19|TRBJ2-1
CASMMIAGDHNEQFF
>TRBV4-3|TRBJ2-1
CASSHGTSGYNEQFF
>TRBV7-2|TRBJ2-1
CASSLEGQNFEQFF
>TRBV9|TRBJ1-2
CASSVGGDLRGNIRYGYTF
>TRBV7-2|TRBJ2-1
CASSAGGGRSSYNEQFF
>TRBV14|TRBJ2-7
CASSQDRVYEQYF
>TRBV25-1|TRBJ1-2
CASTTTGANYGYTF